These 26 T cell receptor beta chains share one sample of origin, sequenced in a study of OX40 agonist ivuxolimab in advanced cancers. The assay was immunoSEQ multiplex PCR, and TCRdb's table has in-frame clones only and misses some. The sample includes approximately 74,000 clones, around 89% seen only once; the top ten take 10% to 13%. The sequencing here drew on CD4+ or CD8+ T cells sorted from blood, taken in a trial of the OX40 agonist ivuxolimab. These receptors were taken from an adult with an advanced solid tumor such as melanoma, head and neck, liver or kidney cancer.

V gene TRBV19 combines with J gene TRBJ2-3; D is unresolved. V was clipped by 6 bases and J by 2 bases, with 12 bases between them. CDR3 size: 14 residues. CDR1 LNHDA and CDR2 SQIVND come from the germline V gene (reference sequence). As DNA, the CDR3 is TGTGCCAGTAGATTACAGATCTCCACAGATACGCAGTATTTT. Translation gives CASRLQISTDTQYF.

The genes are TRBV27 and TRBJ2-1, with 9 bases lining up with TRBD1. The CDR3 loop spans 14 amino acids. Losses at the gene ends were 5 bases for V and 7 bases for J; bases not matched to a gene: 6. Germline V lookup: CDR1 MNHEY, CDR2 SMNVEV (reference sequence). The CDR3 protein is CASSTTGTGNEQFF. The CDR3 DNA follows: TGTGCCAGCAGTACTACCGGGACAGGGAATGAGCAGTTCTTC.

V usage is TRBV27 and J usage is TRBJ2-7; D not resolved. Germline CDR1 reads MNHEY; CDR2 reads SMNVEV (reference sequence). Trimming stripped 3 bases from V and 1 base from J, with 7 bases between. The CDR3 length is 13 residues. CDR3 sequence: CASSFQFSYEQYF. DNA for the CDR3: TGTGCCAGCAGTTTCCAGTTTTCCTACGAGCAGTACTTC.

This chain joins TRBV5-1 and TRBJ2-3; TRBD2 agrees at 8 bases. This CDR3 has 15 amino acids. Germline values: CDR1 SGHRS, CDR2 YFSETQ. J was trimmed by 4 bases and V by 3 bases; bases with no gene match: 7. CDR3 sequence: CASSSLAGGADTQYF. The CDR3 coding sequence is TGCGCCAGCAGCTCCCTCGCGGGAGGCGCAGATACGCAGTATTTT.

The V and J genes are TRBV10-1 and TRBJ2-5; tentative D call: TRBD1 (5 bases). Germline V gene sequence: CDR1 WNHNN, CDR2 SYGVQD (reference sequence). CDR3 length: 14 residues. V dropped 3 bases and J dropped 2 bases, with 10 bases sitting between them. The CDR3 nucleotides read TGCGCCAGCAGTGACAGGGTGGCTCAAGAGACCCAGTACTTC. This encodes CASSDRVAQETQYF.

The rearrangement joins TRBV28 to TRBJ1-1; D is uncertain. The CDR3 totals 15 residues. Germline CDR1 reads MDHEN; CDR2 reads SYDVKM. The V end lost 2 bases, the J end lost 2 bases, and 12 bases lay between the germline ends. The CDR3 reads CASSLRGWANTEAFF. DNA for the CDR3: TGTGCCAGCAGTTTACGGGGTTGGGCAAACACTGAAGCTTTCTTT.

This chain connects TRBV7-2 to TRBJ2-7; TRBD2 matches at 7 bases. The CDR3 totals 14 residues. The germline V gene has CDR1 SGHTA and CDR2 FQGNSA. Trimming removed 7 bases from V and 3 bases from J; junction bases left unmatched: 9. The CDR3 DNA reads as TGTGCCAGCACCATCGGACTAGGGGTCTACGAGCAGTACTTC. Its protein is CASTIGLGVYEQYF.

V is TRBV29-1 and J is TRBJ2-3; 10 bases line up with TRBD1. Germline V gives CDR1 SQVTM, CDR2 ANQGSEA. J was trimmed by 4 bases and V by 3 bases; bases with no gene match: 1. This CDR3 region has 13 residues. The CDR3 here is CSVEGQGSDTQYF. In nucleotides, the CDR3 is TGCAGCGTTGAGGGACAGGGGTCAGATACGCAGTATTTT.

The rearrangement uses TRBV2 and TRBJ2-7; 9 bases are shared with TRBD1. The ends lost 8 bases at V and 3 bases at J; junction bases unmatched: 5. Germline V gene sequence: CDR1 SNHLY, CDR2 FYNNEI. The CDR3 covers 13 residues. The chain's CDR3 is CASARTGDYEQYF. DNA of the CDR3: TGTGCCAGCGCCCGGACAGGGGACTACGAGCAGTACTTC.

The V and J genes are TRBV6-5 and TRBJ2-5; perhaps TRBD1 as D (5 bases). The J call may not be correct, given that the DNA end is closer to TRBJ2-7. CDR3 length equals 11 residues. The germline V gene has CDR1 MNHEY and CDR2 SVGAGI. The CDR3 DNA sequence: TGTGCCAGCAGGACAGCCGACGAGCAGTACTTC. The encoded protein is CASRTADEQYF.

The CDR3 protein is CASSSGQQYYGYTF. In DNA form, the CDR3 reads TGCGCCAGCAGCTCGGGACAGCAATACTATGGCTACACCTTC. The chain joins TRBV5-1 to TRBJ1-2; 7 nucleotides align to TRBD1. The V and J ends lost 3 bases and 3 bases, in that order; junction bases with no gene match: 5. Per germline, CDR1 SGHRS and CDR2 YFSETQ. The CDR3 runs to 14 residues.

The chain uses TRBV18 and TRBJ2-5; TRBD2 might be the D (8 bases). This CDR3 contains 14 residues. Germline V lookup: CDR1 KGHSH, CDR2 LQKENI. Trimming removed 6 bases from V and 2 bases from J, with 13 bases in between. CDR3 amino acids: CASSGRDRQETQYF. CDR3 sequence (DNA): TGTGCCAGCTCCGGGAGGGACAGACAAGAGACCCAGTACTTC.

The genes are TRBV19 and TRBJ1-5; D is undetermined. In germline, CDR1 is LNHDA, CDR2 SQIVND (reference sequence). The CDR3 sequence is 14 residues long. Trimming stripped 1 base from V and 1 base from J, with 5 bases between. The CDR3 sequence: CASSIAVSNQPQHF. The CDR3, as DNA: TGTGCCAGTAGTATAGCAGTGAGCAATCAGCCCCAGCATTTT.

This clone was counted a single time. This rearrangement joins TRBV6-5 to TRBJ1-4, with 7 nucleotides matching TRBD1. Germline V CDR1 and CDR2: MNHEY, SVGAGI. This CDR3 has 14 residues. The V and J ends lost 2 bases and 5 bases, in that order; junction bases with no gene match: 2. For the CDR3, the DNA is TGTGCCAGCAGTTACAGGGGGCCCAATGAAAAACTGTTTTTT. This translates into CASSYRGPNEKLFF.

This clone was recorded once. The chain has TRBV29-1 and TRBJ1-4; D call uncertain. There are 14 residues in the CDR3. Trimming cost V 7 bases and J 0 bases, with 12 bases left between them. From germline, CDR1 is SQVTM and CDR2 ANQGSEA. As DNA, the CDR3 is TGCAGCGCCTTGGGCCCAGCAACTAATGAAAAACTGTTTTTT. This sequence encodes CSALGPATNEKLFF.

The rearrangement joins TRBV18 to TRBJ1-3; D not certain. Trimming removed 6 bases from V and 1 base from J, with 10 bases in between. The CDR3 extends over 14 amino acids. Germline CDR1 KGHSH, CDR2 LQKENI. DNA for the CDR3: TGTGCCAGCTCTCCCCCCAGGTCTGGAAACACCATATATTTT. This encodes CASSPPRSGNTIYF.

This chain uses TRBV28 with TRBJ2-3; D is unresolved. The CDR3 loop spans 12 amino acids. Trimming removed 5 bases from V and 6 bases from J, with 9 bases in between. Germline loops: CDR1 MDHEN, CDR2 SYDVKM. The CDR3 nucleotides read TGTGCCAGCAGTCACGACCAGGATACGCAGTATTTT. It encodes CASSHDQDTQYF. Together with reference TRBV28 and TRBJ2-3, the CDR3 gives the full variable domain: DVKVTQSSRYLVKRTGEKVFLECVQDMDHENMFWYRQDPGLGLRLIYFSYDVKMKEKGDIPEGYSVSREKKERFSLILESASTNQTSMYLCASSHDQDTQYFGPGTRLTVL.

The genes are TRBV6-1 and TRBJ2-7, with 9 nucleotides matching TRBD1. Germline CDR1 is MNHNS and CDR2 is SASEGT. This CDR3 is built from 14 residues. V gave up 5 bases and J gave up 2 bases; unmatched junction bases: 4. CDR3 nucleotide sequence: TGTGCCAGCAGTCTGGACAGGGGACCCTACGAGCAGTACTTC. Amino acids: CASSLDRGPYEQYF.

The CDR3 sequence: CASSFGTLRYEQYF. CDR3 nucleotide sequence: TGTGCCAGCAGTTTCGGGACTCTACGCTACGAGCAGTACTTC. The chain combines TRBV27 with TRBJ2-7; perhaps TRBD2 as D (6 bases). Germline V gene data show CDR1 as MNHEY and CDR2 as SMNVEV (reference sequence). CDR3 length: 14 amino acids. The V end was cut by 3 bases, the J end by 3 bases, with 12 bases between.

This clone showed up just a few times. The chain couples TRBV5-1 to TRBJ2-2; D not certain. V lost 2 bases to trimming and J lost 1 base, with 6 bases between them. The CDR3 is 14 amino acids. Germline V gene lookup returns CDR1 SGHRS and CDR2 YFSETQ. The CDR3 region is CASSFGWNTGELFF. Here the CDR3 DNA reads TGCGCCAGCAGCTTTGGGTGGAACACCGGGGAGCTGTTTTTT.

The chain combines TRBV28 with TRBJ1-2; D not resolved. Germline values: CDR1 MDHEN, CDR2 SYDVKM. The CDR3 spans 14 residues. Trimming cost V 7 bases and J 5 bases, with 17 bases left between them. The CDR3: CASTQETEAYGYTF. The DNA of the CDR3 is TGTGCCAGCACCCAGGAGACCGAAGCTTATGGCTACACCTTC.

The chain carries TRBV10-1 and TRBJ1-1, with 8 bases that match TRBD1. The CDR3 runs 15 residues. Trimming took 3 bases from V and 1 from J; bases not matched to a gene: 4. Germline V CDR1 and CDR2: WNHNN, SYGVQD (reference sequence). CDR3 in amino acids: CASSDYGQGNTEAFF. The DNA for the CDR3 is TGCGCCAGCAGTGACTACGGACAGGGGAACACTGAAGCTTTCTTT.

This chain joins TRBV5-4 and TRBJ2-1; 11 bases fit TRBD1. V shed 2 bases, J shed 6 bases, and the junction held 4 bases outside the gene matches. CDR1 SGHNT and CDR2 YYREEE come from the germline V gene (reference sequence). The CDR3 length is 15 residues. The CDR3 bases are TGTGCCAGCAGCTTTCCGGGACAGGGGGTCAATGAGCAGTTCTTC. This gives the protein CASSFPGQGVNEQFF.

The chain links TRBV6-5 to TRBJ1-6; TRBD1 aligns across 7 bases. Germline V gene sequence: CDR1 MNHEY, CDR2 SVGAGI. J lost 9 bases, V lost 2 bases, and 4 bases had no gene match. The CDR3 loop spans 14 amino acids. The CDR3 protein is CASSYDRVASPLHF. DNA of the CDR3: TGTGCCAGCAGTTACGACAGGGTGGCTTCACCCCTCCACTTT.

The chain recombines TRBV18 with TRBJ2-5; 8 nucleotides match TRBD1. V gave up 5 bases and J gave up 4 bases; unmatched junction bases: 3. The CDR3 spans 13 residues. Germline V lookup: CDR1 KGHSH, CDR2 LQKENI. This CDR3 is CASSTDRGETQYF. The CDR3 DNA sequence: TGTGCCAGCTCAACCGACAGGGGAGAGACCCAGTACTTC. The full variable domain, completed using reference TRBV18 and TRBJ2-5, is NAGVMQNPRHLVRRRGQEARLRCSPMKGHSHVYWYRQLPEEGLKFMVYLQKENIIDESGMPKERFSAEFPKEGPSILRIQQVVRGDSAAYFCASSTDRGETQYFGPGTRLLVL.

The chain is built from TRBV18 and TRBJ1-2; no firm D call. The CDR3 totals 13 residues. Trimming took off 3 bases at V and 2 bases at J, with 7 bases between the two ends. Germline-derived CDR1 and CDR2 are KGHSH and LQKENI. The CDR3 DNA reads as TGTGCCAGCTCACCGGAACAGAACTATGGCTACACCTTC. Its translation: CASSPEQNYGYTF.